The 9 T cell receptor beta chains given below trace back to one sample, sequenced in a study of blood T cells in healthy people across ages. Using a J-beta primer mix together with a sample-barcoded 5' primer, a second PCR was run for roughly 6 to 12 cycles. Via MiXCR, TCRdb re-called the 5' RACE reads, giving one row per CDR3 protein. The sample holds about 560,000 distinct CDR3 sequences, roughly a quarter seen once. A further study also used this sample, focusing on T cells of mothers and their children.

Source material: blood. These TCRs come from a boy younger than 10 in good health.

The CDR3 loop is CSARGYVRGQREQFF. The CDR3 DNA follows: TGCAGTGCTAGAGGATATGTTCGGGGGCAACGGGAGCAGTTCTTC. The chain employs TRBV20-1 and TRBJ2-1; the D gene could be TRBD1 or TRBD2 (6 bases each). The CDR3 is 15 residues long. The germline CDR1 and CDR2 sequences are DFQATT and SNEGSKA (reference sequence). With 1 base removed from V and 10 bases from J, the gap between germline ends came to 20 bases.

This chain links TRBV3-1 with TRBJ1-2; TRBD1 is a possible D gene (6 bases). The CDR3 totals 15 residues. The germline V gene encodes CDR1 LGHDT and CDR2 YNNKEL (reference sequence). V lost 4 bases and J lost 4, with 16 bases in between. The DNA of the CDR3 is TGTGCCAGCAGCCTAAGAGGGGGGAGGAGCTATGGCTACACCTTC. The encoded protein is CASSLRGGRSYGYTF.

The chain couples TRBV18 to TRBJ2-6; D is unresolved. The CDR3 is 16 residues long. The germline gives CDR1 KGHSH, CDR2 LQKENI. The ends were cut back, 2 bases at V and 0 bases at J, with 8 bases in the middle. Written as DNA, the CDR3 is TGTGCCAGCTCACCAACTGGGAACTCTGGGGCCAACGTCCTGACTTTC. Protein: CASSPTGNSGANVLTF.

A few counts support this clonotype. This chain joins TRBV7-2 and TRBJ2-5, with D uncertain. The better agreement between TRBJ2-1 and the DNA end casts doubt on the J call. The CDR3 extends over 14 amino acids. Per germline, CDR1 SGHTA and CDR2 FQGNSA. The CDR3, as DNA: TGTGCCAGCAGCTTAAAAGGCGACTGGAAAGAGCAGTTCTTC. It is translated as CASSLKGDWKEQFF.

This clonotype was seen just once. V is TRBV6-2 or TRBV6-3 and J is TRBJ2-3, with D possibly being TRBD2 (6 bases). V was shortened by 4 bases and J by 7 bases, with 9 bases between the two germline ends. The CDR3 extends over 12 amino acids. Germline V gene data show CDR1 as MNHEY and CDR2 as SVGEGT. The CDR3 DNA reads TGTGCCAGCAGTTTAGCGGAGTATACGCAGTATTTT. Its protein product is CASSLAEYTQYF.

The V gene is TRBV7-2, the J gene TRBJ2-1; no clear D gene. The CDR3 is 13 amino acids. V was trimmed by 2 bases and J by 5 bases, leaving 7 bases between them. Germline V gene sequence: CDR1 SGHTA, CDR2 FQGNSA. CDR3 sequence: CASSLSINNEQFF. The CDR3 DNA is TGTGCCAGCAGCTTATCTATTAACAATGAGCAGTTCTTC.

J is TRBJ1-4 and V is TRBV20-1, with D possibly being TRBD1 (6 bases). The CDR3 runs to 14 residues. Germline assignment: CDR1 DFQATT and CDR2 SNEGSKA (reference sequence). Trimming took 0 bases from V and 10 from J, leaving 15 bases between them. The CDR3: CSAREDTGSVKLFF. As DNA, the CDR3 is TGCAGTGCTAGAGAAGATACAGGGAGTGTAAAACTGTTTTTT.

This clonotype appeared a few times. The V call is TRBV6-5, the J call TRBJ2-5; D gene unclear. The CDR3 spans 13 residues. CDR1 and CDR2 from the germline V gene are MNHEY and SVGAGI. V gave up 2 bases and J gave up 0 bases, with 4 bases separating them. The CDR3 is CASSYAYQETQYF. The CDR3, as DNA: TGTGCCAGCAGTTACGCCTACCAAGAGACCCAGTACTTC.

V and J are TRBV6-6 and TRBJ2-5; D is undetermined. There are 13 residues in the CDR3. V dropped 6 bases and J dropped 5 bases, with 13 bases sitting between them. The germline V gene has CDR1 MNHNY and CDR2 SVGAGI (reference sequence). The CDR3 spells CASSNGLRETQYF. CDR3 sequence (DNA): TGTGCCAGCAGCAATGGTCTTCGGGAGACCCAGTACTTC.